The present T cell receptor beta chain was sequenced within a study of T cell responses to AZD1222 COVID-19 vaccine. About the study: It was second doses at about 4 or about 12 weeks that were pooled.

The CDR3 has 15 amino acids. With 2 bases removed from V and 2 bases from J, the gap between germline ends came to 13 bases. Germline V lookup: CDR1 SNHLY, CDR2 FYNNEI. Some clones are missing from TCRdb's copy, which holds only in-frame ones; the method was immunoSEQ multiplex PCR. The sample lists approximately 90,000 clones, 80% to 90% occurring once. This TCR came from an adult in good health. The sample consisted of peripheral blood, taken on day 0 of AZD1222 vaccination. The chain is built from TRBV2 and TRBJ2-7; possibly TRBD2 for D (6 bases). The CDR3 coding sequence is TGTGCCAGCAGTGAACTTGGACTAAACACCTACGAGCAGTACTTC. Protein: CASSELGLNTYEQYF.